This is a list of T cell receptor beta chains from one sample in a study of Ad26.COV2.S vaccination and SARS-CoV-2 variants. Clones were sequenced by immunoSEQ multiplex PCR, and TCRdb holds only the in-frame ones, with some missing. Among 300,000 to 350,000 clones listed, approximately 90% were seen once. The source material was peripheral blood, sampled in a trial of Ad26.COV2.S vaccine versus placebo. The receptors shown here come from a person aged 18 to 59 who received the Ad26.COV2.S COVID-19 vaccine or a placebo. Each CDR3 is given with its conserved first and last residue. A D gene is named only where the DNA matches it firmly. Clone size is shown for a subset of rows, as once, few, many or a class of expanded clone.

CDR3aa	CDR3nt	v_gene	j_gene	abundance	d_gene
CASSTVDRVQGTQYF	TGTGCCAGTAGTACGGTCGACAGGGTTCAAGGAACCCAGTACTTC	TRBV19	TRBJ2-5	-	TRBD1
CASSQGTGDKQGTEAFF	TGTGCCAGCAGCCAAGGGACAGGGGATAAGCAGGGCACTGAAGCTTTCTTT	TRBV4-2	TRBJ1-1	-	TRBD1
CASSLDPGAEAFF	TGTGCCAGCAGCTTAGATCCAGGGGCGGAAGCTTTCTTT	TRBV11-3	TRBJ1-1	-	-
CASSLGTGSTEAFF	TGCGCCAGCAGCTTGGGGACAGGGTCGACTGAAGCTTTCTTT	TRBV5-1	TRBJ1-1	-	TRBD1
CASSIVAWNTEAFF	TGTGCCAGTAGTATAGTAGCGTGGAACACTGAAGCTTTCTTT	TRBV19	TRBJ1-1	-	-
CASSPGQGYTGELFF	TGTGCCAGCAGCCCTGGACAGGGGTACACCGGGGAGCTGTTTTTT	TRBV11-3	TRBJ2-2	-	TRBD1
CASSPTSGSPDTQYF	TGTGCCAGCAGCCCGACTAGCGGGAGCCCAGATACGCAGTATTTT	TRBV6-5	TRBJ2-3	-	TRBD2
CASSLSGSSYNEQFF	TGTGCCAGCAGTTTATCTGGCAGCTCCTACAATGAGCAGTTCTTC	TRBV27	TRBJ2-1	-	-
CASSLEGPNEQFF	TGTGCCAGCAGTTTAGAGGGACCCAATGAGCAGTTCTTC	TRBV28	TRBJ2-1	-	-
CASSERGEQYF	TGTGCCAGCAGCGAGAGGGGCGAGCAGTACTTC	TRBV6-5	TRBJ2-7	-	-
CASSQDGGTQNSPLHF	TGTGCCAGCAGCCAAGATGGGGGGACACAGAATTCACCCCTCCACTTT	TRBV14	TRBJ1-6	-	-
CASSFTPKRQETQYF	TGTGCCAGCAGCTTCACCCCTAAGAGACAAGAGACCCAGTACTTC	TRBV7-2	TRBJ2-5	-	-
CASSYSYAGNQPQHF	TGTGCCAGCAGTTACTCGTACGCTGGCAATCAGCCCCAGCATTTT	TRBV6-5	TRBJ1-5	-	-
CASSLETDTQYF	TGCGCCAGCAGCTTGGAAACAGATACGCAGTATTTT	TRBV5-1	TRBJ2-3	once	-
CASSQSGESGLAAYNEQFF	TGTGCCAGCAGCCAATCCGGTGAATCAGGACTAGCGGCCTACAATGAGCAGTTCTTC	TRBV7-3	TRBJ2-1	-	TRBD2
CASSQDLRSNQPQHF	TGTGCCAGCAGCCAAGATCTCCGGAGCAATCAGCCCCAGCATTTT	TRBV3-1/TRBV3-2	TRBJ1-5	-	-
CASSSAREGKEAFF	TGTGCCAGCAGCTCCGCTCGGGAGGGGAAGGAAGCTTTCTTT	TRBV5-6	TRBJ1-1	once	-
CASSYDTNNEQFF	TGTGCCAGCAGTTACGACACAAACAATGAGCAGTTCTTC	TRBV6-5	TRBJ2-1	-	-
CASSLATSGGFSYNEQFF	TGTGCCAGCAGCTTAGCGACTAGCGGGGGTTTTTCCTACAATGAGCAGTTCTTC	TRBV11-3	TRBJ2-1	-	TRBD2
CSASKIGTNYGYTF	TGCAGTGCTAGTAAAATCGGCACCAACTATGGCTACACCTTC	TRBV20-1	TRBJ1-2	few	-
CAVPPRLPGELFF	TGTGCCGTCCCACCCAGGCTCCCCGGGGAGCTGTTTTTT	TRBV30	TRBJ2-2	-	-
CASSPSGTGDSPAFF	TGTGCCAGCAGCCCCAGCGGGACAGGGGATTCTCCCGCTTTCTTT	TRBV5-5	TRBJ1-1	-	TRBD1
CASSSGPKDTPRPLYNEQFF	TGTGCCAGCAGTTCAGGTCCCAAAGACACTCCCCGCCCTTTATACAATGAGCAGTTCTTC	TRBV28	TRBJ2-1	-	-
CASSLVGTSSGNEQFF	TGCGCCAGCAGCTTGGTTGGGACTAGCTCTGGCAATGAGCAGTTCTTC	TRBV5-1	TRBJ2-1	-	TRBD2
CASRLSGGPMNEQFF	TGTGCCAGCAGGTTGAGCGGGGGGCCGATGAATGAGCAGTTCTTC	TRBV7-2	TRBJ2-1	-	TRBD2
CASSYSTGEQYF	TGTGCCAGCAGTTACTCTACAGGGGAGCAGTACTTC	TRBV6-5	TRBJ2-7	-	-
CASSPGTSGYGGELFF	TGTGCCAGCAGCCCCGGGACTAGCGGGTACGGCGGGGAGCTGTTTTTT	TRBV7-7	TRBJ2-2	once	TRBD2
CASSFGTGGTYEQYF	TGTGCCAGCAGCTTTGGGACAGGGGGCACCTACGAGCAGTACTTC	TRBV7-2	TRBJ2-7	-	TRBD1
CASSQTGQNAEAFF	TGTGCCAGCAGCCAAACGGGACAGAACGCTGAAGCTTTCTTT	TRBV3-1/TRBV3-2	TRBJ1-1	few	TRBD1
CASSPITSGSSGEQFF	TGTGCCAGCAGCCCAATAACTAGCGGGAGTTCCGGTGAGCAGTTCTTC	TRBV4-2	TRBJ2-1	-	TRBD2
CASSLGPRGNTQYF	TGCGCCAGCAGCCTCGGGCCCCGGGGGAATACGCAGTATTTT	TRBV5-1	TRBJ2-3	-	-
CASGGLAANTGELFF	TGTGCCAGCGGTGGACTAGCTGCGAACACCGGGGAGCTGTTTTTT	TRBV28	TRBJ2-2	once	TRBD2
CATSRETANNEQFF	TGTGCCACCAGCAGAGAGACAGCGAACAATGAGCAGTTCTTC	TRBV15	TRBJ2-1	once	-
CASSFQGGSGGNTIYF	TGTGCCAGCAGTTTTCAGGGCGGTTCAGGTGGAAACACCATATATTTT	TRBV28	TRBJ1-3	-	-
CASSAGTDFGKLFF	TGTGCCAGCAGCGCCGGGACAGATTTTGGAAAACTGTTTTTT	TRBV9	TRBJ1-4	-	TRBD1
CASSLGGTGVGKLFF	TGTGCCAGCAGCTTAGGGGGGACAGGGGTCGGAAAACTGTTTTTT	TRBV7-2	TRBJ1-4	-	TRBD1
CASSHPNQPQHF	TGTGCCAGCAGCCATCCCAATCAGCCCCAGCATTTT	TRBV14	TRBJ1-5	-	-
CATSVNWVMNTEAFF	TGTGCCACCAGCGTCAACTGGGTGATGAACACTGAAGCTTTCTTT	TRBV15	TRBJ1-1	-	-
CASGTQGDNYGYTF	TGTGCCAGCGGGACACAGGGCGATAACTATGGCTACACCTTC	TRBV2	TRBJ1-2	-	-
CASGLLAGGEQFF	TGTGCTAGTGGTTTACTAGCGGGTGGTGAGCAGTTCTTC	TRBV12-5	TRBJ2-1	-	TRBD2
CASSQELAVGETQYF	TGTGCCAGCAGCCAAGAACTAGCGGTGGGGGAGACCCAGTACTTC	TRBV4-2	TRBJ2-5	-	TRBD2
CASSQAAYTEAFF	TGTGCCAGCAGCCAAGCGGCGTACACTGAAGCTTTCTTT	TRBV14	TRBJ1-1	-	-
CAIRRTGANYGYTF	TGTGCCATCAGGCGTACAGGGGCGAACTATGGCTACACCTTC	TRBV10-3	TRBJ1-2	-	TRBD1
CASSLFPLMLGYTF	TGTGCCAGCAGCTTATTTCCCCTAATGCTTGGCTACACCTTC	TRBV7-2	TRBJ1-2	-	-